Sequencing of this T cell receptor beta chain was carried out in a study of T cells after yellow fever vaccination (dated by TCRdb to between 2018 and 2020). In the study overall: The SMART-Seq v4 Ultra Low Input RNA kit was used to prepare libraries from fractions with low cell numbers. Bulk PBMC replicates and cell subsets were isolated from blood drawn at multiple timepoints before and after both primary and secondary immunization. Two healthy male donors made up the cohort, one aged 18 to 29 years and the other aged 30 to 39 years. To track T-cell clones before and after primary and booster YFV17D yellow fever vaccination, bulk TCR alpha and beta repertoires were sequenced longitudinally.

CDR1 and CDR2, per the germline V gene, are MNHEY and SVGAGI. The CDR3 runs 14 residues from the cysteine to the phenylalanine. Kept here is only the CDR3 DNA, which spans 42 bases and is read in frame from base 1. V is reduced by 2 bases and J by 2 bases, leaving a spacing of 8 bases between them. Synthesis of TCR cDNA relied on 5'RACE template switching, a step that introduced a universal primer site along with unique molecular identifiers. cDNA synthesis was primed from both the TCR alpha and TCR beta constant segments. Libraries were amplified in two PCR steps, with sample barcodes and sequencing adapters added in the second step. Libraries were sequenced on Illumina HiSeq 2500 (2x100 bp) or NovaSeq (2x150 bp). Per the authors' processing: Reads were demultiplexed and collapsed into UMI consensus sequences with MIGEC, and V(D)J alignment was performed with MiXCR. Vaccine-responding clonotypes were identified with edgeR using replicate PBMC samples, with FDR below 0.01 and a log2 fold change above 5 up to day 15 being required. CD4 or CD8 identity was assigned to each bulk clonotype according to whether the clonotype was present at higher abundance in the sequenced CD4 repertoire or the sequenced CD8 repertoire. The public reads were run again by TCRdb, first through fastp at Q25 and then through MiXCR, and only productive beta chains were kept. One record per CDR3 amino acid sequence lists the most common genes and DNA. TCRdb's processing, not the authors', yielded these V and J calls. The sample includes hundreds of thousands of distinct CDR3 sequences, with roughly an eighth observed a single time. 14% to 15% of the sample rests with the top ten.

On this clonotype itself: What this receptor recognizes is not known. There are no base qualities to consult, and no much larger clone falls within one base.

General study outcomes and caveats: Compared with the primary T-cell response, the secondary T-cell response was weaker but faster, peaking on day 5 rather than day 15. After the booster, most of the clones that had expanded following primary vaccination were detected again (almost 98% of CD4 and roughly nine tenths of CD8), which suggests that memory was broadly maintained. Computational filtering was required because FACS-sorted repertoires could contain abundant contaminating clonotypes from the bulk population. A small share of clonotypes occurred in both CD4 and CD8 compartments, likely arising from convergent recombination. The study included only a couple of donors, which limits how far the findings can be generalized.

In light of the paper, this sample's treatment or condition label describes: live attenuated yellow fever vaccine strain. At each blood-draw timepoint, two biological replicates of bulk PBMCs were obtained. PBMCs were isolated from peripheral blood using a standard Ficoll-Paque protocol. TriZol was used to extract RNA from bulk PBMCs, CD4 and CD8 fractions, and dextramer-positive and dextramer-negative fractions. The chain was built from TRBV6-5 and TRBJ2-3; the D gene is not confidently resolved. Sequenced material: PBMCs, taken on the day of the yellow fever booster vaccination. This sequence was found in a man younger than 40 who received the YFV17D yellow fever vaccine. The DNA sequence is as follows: TGTGCCAGCAGTTACATAGCTACCACAGATACGCAGTATTTT. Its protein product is CASSYIATTDTQYF.